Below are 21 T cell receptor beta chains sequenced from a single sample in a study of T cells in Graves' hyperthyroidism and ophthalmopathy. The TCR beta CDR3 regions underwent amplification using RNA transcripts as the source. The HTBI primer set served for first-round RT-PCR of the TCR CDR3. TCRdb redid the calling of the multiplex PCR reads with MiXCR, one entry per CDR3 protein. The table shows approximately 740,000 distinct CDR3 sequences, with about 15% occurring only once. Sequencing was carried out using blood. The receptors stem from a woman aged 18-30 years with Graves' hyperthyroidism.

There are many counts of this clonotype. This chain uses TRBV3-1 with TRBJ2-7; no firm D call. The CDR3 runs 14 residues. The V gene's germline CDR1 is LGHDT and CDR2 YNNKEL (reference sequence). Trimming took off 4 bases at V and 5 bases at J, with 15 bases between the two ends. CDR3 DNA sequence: TGTGCCAGCAGCCGGGATCCGGGTAGTGACGAGCAGTACTTC. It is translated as CASSRDPGSDEQYF.

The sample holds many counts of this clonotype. CDR3 coding DNA: TGTGCCAGCAGCCCTCCTTGGACAGGGCTGCCAGATACGCAGTATTTT. Amino acids: CASSPPWTGLPDTQYF. The rearrangement joins TRBV7-8 to TRBJ2-3, with 8 nucleotides matching TRBD1. CDR1 is SGHVS and CDR2 is FQNEAQ in the germline V gene. V was clipped by 5 bases and J by 4 bases; unmatched bases: 11. The CDR3 spans 16 residues.

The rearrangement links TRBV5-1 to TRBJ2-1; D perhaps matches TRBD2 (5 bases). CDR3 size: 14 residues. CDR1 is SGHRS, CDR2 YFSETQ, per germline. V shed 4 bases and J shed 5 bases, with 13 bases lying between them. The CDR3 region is CASSKVLDDNEQFF. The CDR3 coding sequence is TGCGCCAGCAGCAAGGTACTAGACGACAATGAGCAGTTCTTC.

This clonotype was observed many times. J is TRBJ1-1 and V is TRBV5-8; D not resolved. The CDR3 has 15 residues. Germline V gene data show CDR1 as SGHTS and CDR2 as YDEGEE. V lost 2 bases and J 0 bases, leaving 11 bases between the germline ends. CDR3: CASSFGRVMNTEAFF. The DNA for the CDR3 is TGTGCCAGCAGCTTTGGTCGGGTCATGAACACTGAAGCTTTCTTT.

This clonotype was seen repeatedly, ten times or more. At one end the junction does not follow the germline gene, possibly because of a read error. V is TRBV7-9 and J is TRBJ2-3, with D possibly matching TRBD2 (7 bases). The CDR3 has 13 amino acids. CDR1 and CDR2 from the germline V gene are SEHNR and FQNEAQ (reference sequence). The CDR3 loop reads CTSRGGVPDTQYF. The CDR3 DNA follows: TGTACCAGCCGAGGGGGGGTCCCAGATACGCAGTATTTT.

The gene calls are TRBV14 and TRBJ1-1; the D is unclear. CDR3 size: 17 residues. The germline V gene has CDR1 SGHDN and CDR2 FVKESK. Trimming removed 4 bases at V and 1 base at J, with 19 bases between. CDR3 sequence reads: CASSLRESGWGNTEAFF. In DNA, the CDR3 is TGTGCCAGCAGCCTTCGGGAAAGCGGCTGGGGGAACACTGAAGCTTTCTTT.

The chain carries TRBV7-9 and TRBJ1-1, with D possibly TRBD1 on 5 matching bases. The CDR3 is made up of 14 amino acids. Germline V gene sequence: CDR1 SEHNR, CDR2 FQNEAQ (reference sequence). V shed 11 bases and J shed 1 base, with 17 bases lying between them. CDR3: CACNSRGENTEAFF. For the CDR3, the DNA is TGTGCCTGCAACTCGAGAGGGGAGAACACTGAAGCTTTCTTT.

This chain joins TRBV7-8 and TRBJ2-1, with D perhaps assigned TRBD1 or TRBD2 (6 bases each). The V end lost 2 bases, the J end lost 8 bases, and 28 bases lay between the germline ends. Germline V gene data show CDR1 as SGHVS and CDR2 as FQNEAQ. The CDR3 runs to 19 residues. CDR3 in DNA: TGTGCCAGCAGCTTACCCACCCGCTCCCCCCCGGGGGCCGGCGATGAGCAGTTCTTC. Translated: CASSLPTRSPPGAGDEQFF.

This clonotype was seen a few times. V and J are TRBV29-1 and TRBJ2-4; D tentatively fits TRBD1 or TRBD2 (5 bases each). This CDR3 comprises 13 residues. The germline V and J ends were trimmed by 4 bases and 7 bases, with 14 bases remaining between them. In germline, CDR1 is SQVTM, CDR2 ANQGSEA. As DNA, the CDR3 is TGCAGCGTTGGTGTGGGGGATATGAACATTCAGTACTTC. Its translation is CSVGVGDMNIQYF.

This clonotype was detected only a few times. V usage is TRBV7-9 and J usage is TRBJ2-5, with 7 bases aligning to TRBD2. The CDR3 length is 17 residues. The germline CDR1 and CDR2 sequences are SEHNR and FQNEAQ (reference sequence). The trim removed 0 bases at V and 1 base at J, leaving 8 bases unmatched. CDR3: CASSLALEREPQETQYF. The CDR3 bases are TGTGCCAGCAGCTTAGCCCTTGAGCGGGAACCCCAAGAGACCCAGTACTTC.

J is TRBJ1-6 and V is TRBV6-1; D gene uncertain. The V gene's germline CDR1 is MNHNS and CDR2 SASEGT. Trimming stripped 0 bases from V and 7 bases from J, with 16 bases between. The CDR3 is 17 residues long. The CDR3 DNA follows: TGTGCCAGCAGTGAAGCGGGAGGGAATACCCCCAATTCACCCCTCCACTTT. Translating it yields CASSEAGGNTPNSPLHF.

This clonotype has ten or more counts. The CDR3 region is CASSSLPVRQERNEQFF. Written as DNA, the CDR3 is TGTGCCAGCAGTTCCCTCCCAGTCCGTCAGGAGAGGAATGAGCAGTTCTTC. The chain couples TRBV27 to TRBJ2-1; no clear D. Trimming cost V 4 bases and J 7 bases, with 23 bases left between them. The CDR3 is 17 residues long. From germline, CDR1 is MNHEY and CDR2 SMNVEV (reference sequence).

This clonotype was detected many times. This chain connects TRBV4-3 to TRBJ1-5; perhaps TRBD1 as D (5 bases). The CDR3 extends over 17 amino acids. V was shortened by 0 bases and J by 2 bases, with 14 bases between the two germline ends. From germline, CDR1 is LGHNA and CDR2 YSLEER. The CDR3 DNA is TGCGCCAGCAGCCAAGATAGGGAGAGGGGAGGCAATCAGCCCCAGCATTTT. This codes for CASSQDRERGGNQPQHF.

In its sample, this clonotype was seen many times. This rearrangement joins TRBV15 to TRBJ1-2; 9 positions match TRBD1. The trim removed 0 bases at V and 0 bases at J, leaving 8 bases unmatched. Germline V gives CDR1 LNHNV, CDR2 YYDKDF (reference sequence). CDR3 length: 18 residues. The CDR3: CATSRDRDRVPPNYGYTF. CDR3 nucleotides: TGTGCCACCAGCAGAGACAGGGACAGGGTCCCCCCTAACTATGGCTACACCTTC.

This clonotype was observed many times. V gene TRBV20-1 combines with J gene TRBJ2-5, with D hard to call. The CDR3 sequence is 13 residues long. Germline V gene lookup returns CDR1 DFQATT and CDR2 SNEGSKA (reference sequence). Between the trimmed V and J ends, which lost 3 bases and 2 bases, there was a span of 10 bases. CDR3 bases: TGCAGTGCTAGTGAGACGTTTCAAGAGACCCAGTACTTC. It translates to CSASETFQETQYF.

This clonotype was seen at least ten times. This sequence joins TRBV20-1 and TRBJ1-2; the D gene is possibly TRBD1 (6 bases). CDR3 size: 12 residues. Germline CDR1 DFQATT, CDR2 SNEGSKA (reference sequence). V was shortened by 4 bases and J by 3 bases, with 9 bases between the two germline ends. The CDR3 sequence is CSAIKGDYGYTF. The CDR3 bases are TGCAGTGCTATTAAGGGGGACTATGGCTACACCTTC.

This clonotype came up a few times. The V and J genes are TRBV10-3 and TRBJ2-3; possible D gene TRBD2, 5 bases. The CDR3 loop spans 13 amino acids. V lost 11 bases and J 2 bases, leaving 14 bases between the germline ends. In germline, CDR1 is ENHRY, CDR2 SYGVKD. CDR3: CAHSPLATDTQYF. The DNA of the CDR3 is TGTGCCCACTCCCCGCTAGCCACAGATACGCAGTATTTT.

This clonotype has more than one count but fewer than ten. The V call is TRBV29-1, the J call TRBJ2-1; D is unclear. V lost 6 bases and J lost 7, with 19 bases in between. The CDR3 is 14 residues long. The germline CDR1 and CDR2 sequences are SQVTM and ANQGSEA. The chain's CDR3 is CSVARDGSRNEQFF. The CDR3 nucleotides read TGCAGCGTGGCTCGAGATGGTAGCCGGAATGAGCAGTTCTTC.

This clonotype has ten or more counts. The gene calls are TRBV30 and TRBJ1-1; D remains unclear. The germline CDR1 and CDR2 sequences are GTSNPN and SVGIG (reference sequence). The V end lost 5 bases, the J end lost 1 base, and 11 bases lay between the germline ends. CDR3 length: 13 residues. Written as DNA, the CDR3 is TGTGCCTGGTGTCCGGACCGGAACACTGAAGCTTTCTTT. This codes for CAWCPDRNTEAFF. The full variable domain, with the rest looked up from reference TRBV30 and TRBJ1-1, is SQTIHQWPATLVQPVGSPLSLECTVEGTSNPNLYWYRQAAGRGLQLLFYSVGIGQISSEVPQNLSASRPQDRQFILSSKKLLLSDSGFYLCAWCPDRNTEAFFGQGTRLTVV.

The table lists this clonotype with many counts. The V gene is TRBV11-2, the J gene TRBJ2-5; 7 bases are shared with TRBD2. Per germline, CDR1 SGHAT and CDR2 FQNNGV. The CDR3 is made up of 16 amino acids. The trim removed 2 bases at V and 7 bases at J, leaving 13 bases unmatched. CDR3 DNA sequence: TGTGCCAGCAGCTTAAGTGGGGGGGTCCCCTCAGGGACCCAGTACTTC. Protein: CASSLSGGVPSGTQYF.

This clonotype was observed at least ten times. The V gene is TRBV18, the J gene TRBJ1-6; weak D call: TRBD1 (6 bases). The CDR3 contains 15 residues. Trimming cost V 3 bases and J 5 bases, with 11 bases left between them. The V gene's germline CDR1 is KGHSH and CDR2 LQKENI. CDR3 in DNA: TGTGCCAGCTCACCCTACTCAGGGGATAATTCACCCCTCCACTTT. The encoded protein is CASSPYSGDNSPLHF.